This T cell receptor (beta chain) was captured in a study of Graves' ophthalmopathy and Graves' hyperthyroidism. RNA transcripts provided the template for amplifying TCR beta CDR3 regions. A first-round RT-PCR used HTBI primers, followed by a second-round multiplex PCR. TCRdb redid the calling of the multiplex PCR reads with MiXCR, one entry per CDR3 protein. The sample has fewer than 350,000 distinct CDR3 sequences, around a sixth seen once. This clonotype was detected ten times or more. The V gene's germline CDR1 is MGHRA and CDR2 YSYEKL. V was trimmed by 0 bases and J by 0 bases, leaving 14 bases between them. The CDR3 is 17 amino acids.

The source of this sequence is an adult man with Graves' ophthalmopathy. The V gene is TRBV4-1, the J gene TRBJ2-5; the D gene is possibly TRBD1 (6 bases). Sequencing input: peripheral blood. The CDR3 spells CASSQESRTGYQETQYF. The CDR3 DNA is TGCGCCAGCAGCCAAGAATCCCGAACAGGGTACCAAGAGACCCAGTACTTC.